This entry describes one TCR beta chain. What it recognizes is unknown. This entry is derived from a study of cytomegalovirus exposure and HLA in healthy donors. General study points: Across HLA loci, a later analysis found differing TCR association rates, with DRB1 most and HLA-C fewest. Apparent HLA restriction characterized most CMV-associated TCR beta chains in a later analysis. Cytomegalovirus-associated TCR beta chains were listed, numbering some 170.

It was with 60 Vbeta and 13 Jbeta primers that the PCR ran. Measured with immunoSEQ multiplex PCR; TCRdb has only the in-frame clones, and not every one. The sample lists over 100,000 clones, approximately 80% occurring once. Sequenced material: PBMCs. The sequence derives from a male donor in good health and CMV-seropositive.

CDR3 residues: CAWSVKRDRFNYGYTF. CDR3 in DNA: TGTGCCTGGAGTGTAAAACGGGACAGGTTTAACTATGGCTACACCTTC. The chain couples TRBV30 to TRBJ1-2; the match to TRBD1 covers 8 bases. The CDR3 consists of 16 residues. V was clipped by 0 bases and J by 1 base; unmatched bases: 7. CDR1 is GTSNPN and CDR2 is SVGIG in the germline V gene (reference sequence).